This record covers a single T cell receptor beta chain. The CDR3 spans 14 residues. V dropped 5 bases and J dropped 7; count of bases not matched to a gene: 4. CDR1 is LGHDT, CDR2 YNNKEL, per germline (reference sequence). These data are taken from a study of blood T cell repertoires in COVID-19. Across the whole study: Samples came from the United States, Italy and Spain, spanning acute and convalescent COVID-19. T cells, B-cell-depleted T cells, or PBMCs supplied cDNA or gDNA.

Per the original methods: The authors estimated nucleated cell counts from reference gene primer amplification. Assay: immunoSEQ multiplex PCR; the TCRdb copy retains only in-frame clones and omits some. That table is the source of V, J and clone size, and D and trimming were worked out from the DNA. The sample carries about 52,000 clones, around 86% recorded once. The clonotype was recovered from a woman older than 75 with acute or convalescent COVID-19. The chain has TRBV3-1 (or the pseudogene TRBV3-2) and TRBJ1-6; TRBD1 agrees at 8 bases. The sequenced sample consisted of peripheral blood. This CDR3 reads CASSEQGGNSPLHF. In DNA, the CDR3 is TGTGCCAGCAGCGAACAGGGGGGGAATTCACCCCTCCACTTT.